The rows below give T cell receptor beta chains drawn from one sample of a study of memory CD4+ T cells and cytomegalovirus serostatus. Using immunoSEQ multiplex PCR, the repertoire was profiled, and TCRdb retains in-frame clones only, with some absent. The sample lists 50,000 to 60,000 clones; around 83% were seen once. Source material: memory CD4+ T cells from blood. The origin of the receptors is an adult in good health and CMV-seropositive. Both conserved end residues are part of each CDR3. Each record gives: D gene, V gene, clone size, J gene, CDR3 DNA, CDR3 protein. A D gene is named only where the DNA matches it firmly. Where a row states a size, it is once, few, many or the class of an expanded clone; other rows omit it.

>TRBD2|TRBV2|NA|TRBJ2-7
TGTGCCAGCACTGGCGGGAGGGTTCGGGAGCAGTACTTC
CASTGGRVREQYF
>TRBD1|TRBV5-1|NA|TRBJ2-7
TGCGCCAGCAGCTTGGGGCAGGGGGCCTACGAGCAGTACTTC
CASSLGQGAYEQYF
>NA|TRBV7-2|few|TRBJ2-7
TGTGCCAGCAGCCACGGCCTGGGACGGATCGCCTACGAGCAGTACTTC
CASSHGLGRIAYEQYF
>NA|TRBV7-9|NA|TRBJ2-2
TGTGCCAGCAGGAGGACAGTCGGGGAGCTGTTTTTT
CASRRTVGELFF
>TRBD2|TRBV4-2|NA|TRBJ2-5
TGTGCCAGCAGCCAAGATGATCCCACTAGCGGGAAAGGGACCCAGTACTTC
CASSQDDPTSGKGTQYF
>NA|TRBV5-4|few|TRBJ1-4
TGTGCCAGCAGCGTCTCCAGGGGAACTAATGAAAAACTGTTTTTT
CASSVSRGTNEKLFF
>TRBD1|TRBV5-1|NA|TRBJ2-7
TGCGCCAGCAGCCCCGGGACAGGGCATTACGAGCAGTACTTC
CASSPGTGHYEQYF
>NA|TRBV7-2|NA|TRBJ1-1
TGTGCCAGCAGCTTGACGAACACTGAAGCTTTCTTT
CASSLTNTEAFF
>TRBD1|TRBV28|NA|TRBJ2-7
TGTGCCAGCAGTTTACTTGGCAGGGGGACCGAGCAGTACTTC
CASSLLGRGTEQYF
>NA|TRBV10-3|NA|TRBJ2-3
TGTGCCATCAGTGAAGGGACCATCGCGAATACGCAGTATTTT
CAISEGTIANTQYF
>NA|TRBV4-3|NA|TRBJ2-7
TGCGCCAGCAGCCGGGAACAGGGCGTTGGGGCCTACGAGCAGTACTTC
CASSREQGVGAYEQYF
>NA|TRBV25-1|NA|TRBJ2-1
TGTGCCAGCAGGGACAGTACCTACAATGAGCAGTTCTTC
CASRDSTYNEQFF
>NA|TRBV13|NA|TRBJ1-1
TGTGCCAGCAGCTTATGGAACACTGAAGCTTTCTTT
CASSLWNTEAFF
>NA|TRBV30|NA|TRBJ2-3
TGTGCCTGGAGTGTCCCTCCTGGCGTGATAGGGTATTTT
CAWSVPPGVIGYF
>NA|TRBV2|NA|TRBJ2-7
TGTGCCAGCAGTGAAGCGCCCCTCTTGGACGAGCAGTACTTC
CASSEAPLLDEQYF
>TRBD2|TRBV18|NA|TRBJ2-1
TGTGCCAGCTCACCACCGGCTAGCGGGGGGCGGGGTGAGCAGTTCTTC
CASSPPASGGRGEQFF
>TRBD1|TRBV28|NA|TRBJ1-1
TGTGCCAGCAGGACAGGGACAGGCACTGAAGCTTTCTTT
CASRTGTGTEAFF
>NA|TRBV7-8|once|TRBJ1-1
TGTGCCAGCAGCTTAGTCACGATGAACACTGAAGCTTTCTTT
CASSLVTMNTEAFF
>TRBD1|TRBV11-1|NA|TRBJ2-1
TGTGCCAGCAGCTCGGACAGGGCCCGCTACAATGAGCAGTTCTTC
CASSSDRARYNEQFF
>NA|TRBV7-2|NA|TRBJ1-6
TGTGCCAGCAGCTTAGTCAACCGCCTGTATAATTCACCCCTCCACTTT
CASSLVNRLYNSPLHF
>NA|TRBV5-1|NA|TRBJ2-6
TGCGCCAGCAGCTTGGGGGGGGCCCCCTCTGGGGCCAACGTCCTGACTTTC
CASSLGGAPSGANVLTF
>NA|TRBV11-2|NA|TRBJ1-4
TGTGCCAGCAGCCCAACCTACCAGAGGGTATCAAAACTGTTTTTT
CASSPTYQRVSKLFF
>NA|TRBV10-1|few|TRBJ1-1
TGCGCCAGCAGTCGAGACGGGAACACTGAAGCTTTCTTT
CASSRDGNTEAFF
>TRBD2|TRBV7-2|NA|TRBJ2-3
TGTGCCAGCAGCTTATTTCAAGCGGGGGCCCCCGCGGATACGCAGTATTTT
CASSLFQAGAPADTQYF
>NA|TRBV7-9|NA|TRBJ2-7
TGTGCCAGCAGCTTAAGTTCGGGCGGCTCCTACGAGCAGTACTTC
CASSLSSGGSYEQYF
>TRBD1|TRBV29-1|NA|TRBJ1-2
TGCAGCGCAAGCGGGACAGGGGGAAAAGCGTCCTCTGATTGGTATGGCTACACCTTC
CSASGTGGKASSDWYGYTF
>TRBD1|TRBV5-6|medium-sized|TRBJ1-5
TGTGCCAGCAGCTTGTATCAGGGGGAGCAGCCCCAGCATTTT
CASSLYQGEQPQHF
>NA|TRBV5-6|few|TRBJ1-2
TGTGCCAGCAGCGAGGGGTCCTATGGCTACACCTTC
CASSEGSYGYTF
>TRBD2|TRBV4-2|NA|TRBJ2-3
TGTGCCAGCAGCCAAGAGCGGGGGGGACCCGTACGAGATACGCAGTATTTT
CASSQERGGPVRDTQYF
>TRBD2|TRBV11-2|NA|TRBJ2-3
TGTGCCAGCAGCTTAGGAGGGACTAGCGGGGGACCACAAAATACGCAGTATTTT
CASSLGGTSGGPQNTQYF
>TRBD2|TRBV6-5|NA|TRBJ2-3
TGTGCCAGCAGTTCCCATTCGACTAGCGGCACAGATACGCAGTATTTT
CASSSHSTSGTDTQYF
>TRBD1|TRBV18|NA|TRBJ2-4
TGTGCCAGCTCAGCGGGACAGGGAGAAAACATTCAGTACTTC
CASSAGQGENIQYF
>TRBD1|TRBV27|NA|TRBJ2-6
TGTGCCAGCAGTTTATCTAGGGGGGACAGGGGGAGCTCTGGGGCCAACGTCCTGACTTTC
CASSLSRGDRGSSGANVLTF
>NA|TRBV28|few|TRBJ1-2
TGTGCCAGCAGACCATCTACTGACGGCTATGGCTACACCTTC
CASRPSTDGYGYTF
>NA|TRBV2|NA|TRBJ1-4
TGTGCCAGCAGACATGACGGGACACAAGCAGAAAAACTGTTTTTT
CASRHDGTQAEKLFF
>TRBD1|TRBV7-9|NA|TRBJ1-2
TGTGCCAGCAGCGCCGGGACAGAGGATCGGGGCTACACCTTC
CASSAGTEDRGYTF
>NA|TRBV13|NA|TRBJ2-2
TGTGCCAGCAGCTTACGTAATGGCGGGGAGCTGTTTTTT
CASSLRNGGELFF
>TRBD1|TRBV4-1|few|TRBJ1-2
TGCGCCAGCAGCCATTTCGACAGGGCCTCATATGGCTACACCTTC
CASSHFDRASYGYTF
>TRBD1|TRBV29-1|NA|TRBJ1-2
TGCAGCGTTGAATCCCAGGGGGCCGGAGACTATGGCTACACCTTC
CSVESQGAGDYGYTF
>NA|TRBV6-6|NA|TRBJ2-2
TGTGCCGGGGGACATCCGAACACCGGGGAGCTGTTTTTT
CAGGHPNTGELFF
>NA|TRBV7-2|NA|TRBJ2-2
TGTGCCAGCAGCTCGCCGGCAAACACCGGGGAGCTGTTTTTT
CASSSPANTGELFF
>NA|TRBV6-5|once|TRBJ1-1
TGTGCCAGCTCCCTAGGCGGGGGCGCGGACACTGAAGCTTTCTTT
CASSLGGGADTEAFF
>TRBD2|TRBV4-2|NA|TRBJ2-5
TGTGCCAGCAGCCAAGATTATGGGGGGGAAAAGACCCAGTACTTC
CASSQDYGGEKTQYF
>TRBD2|TRBV14|few|TRBJ2-1
TGTGCCAGCAGCCTTAGCGGGTCGTACAATGAGCAGTTCTTC
CASSLSGSYNEQFF
>NA|TRBV25-1|NA|TRBJ2-7
TGTGCCTCTTCCGGGACAATGAGTCACGAGCAGTACTTC
CASSGTMSHEQYF
>NA|TRBV7-3|NA|TRBJ2-5
TGTGCCAGCAGCTTAACAGGGGTCCAAGAGACCCAGTACTTC
CASSLTGVQETQYF
>TRBD2|TRBV4-2|NA|TRBJ2-3
TGTGCCAGCAGCCAGAGATTAGCGGGAGACCATACGCAGTATTTT
CASSQRLAGDHTQYF
>NA|TRBV19|NA|TRBJ2-6
TGTGCCAGTAGTATAGCTTTTGGGGCTGGGGCCAACGTCCTGACTTTC
CASSIAFGAGANVLTF
>NA|TRBV5-1|NA|TRBJ1-6
TGCGCCAGCAGCTTGGACAGCTCCTATAATTCACCCCTCCACTTT
CASSLDSSYNSPLHF